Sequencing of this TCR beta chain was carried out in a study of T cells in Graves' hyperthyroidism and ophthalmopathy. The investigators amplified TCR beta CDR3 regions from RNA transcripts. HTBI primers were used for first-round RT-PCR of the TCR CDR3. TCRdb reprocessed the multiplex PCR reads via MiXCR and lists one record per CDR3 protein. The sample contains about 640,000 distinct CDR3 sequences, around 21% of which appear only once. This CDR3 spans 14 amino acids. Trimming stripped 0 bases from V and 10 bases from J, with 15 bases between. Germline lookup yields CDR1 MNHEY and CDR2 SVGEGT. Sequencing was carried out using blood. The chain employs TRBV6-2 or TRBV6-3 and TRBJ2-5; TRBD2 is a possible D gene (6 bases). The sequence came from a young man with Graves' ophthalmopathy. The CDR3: CASSYSPAGRLQYF. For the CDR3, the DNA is TGTGCCAGCAGTTACTCTCCCGCGGGACGCCTCCAGTACTTC.